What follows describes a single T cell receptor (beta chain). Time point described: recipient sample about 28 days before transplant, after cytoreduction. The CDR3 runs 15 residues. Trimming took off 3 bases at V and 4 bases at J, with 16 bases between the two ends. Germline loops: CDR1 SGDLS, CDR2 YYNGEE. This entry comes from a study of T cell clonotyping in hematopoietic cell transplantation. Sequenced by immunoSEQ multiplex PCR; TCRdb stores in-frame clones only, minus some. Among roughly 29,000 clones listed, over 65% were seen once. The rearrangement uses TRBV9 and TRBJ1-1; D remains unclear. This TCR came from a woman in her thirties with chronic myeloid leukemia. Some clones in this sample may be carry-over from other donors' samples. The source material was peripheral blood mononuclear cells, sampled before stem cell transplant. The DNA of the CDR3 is TGTGCCAGCAGCGCCGACGGACGGCCGAGCACTGAAGCTTTCTTT. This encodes CASSADGRPSTEAFF.